This T cell receptor beta chain is from a study of post-analysis software for immune sequencing data. Findings and limits, study-wide: Five or six TRBV segments appeared more often in patients than in controls, and TRBV5-6, TRBV5-1 and TRBV20-1 were among these.

The CDR3 covers 14 residues. Germline-derived CDR1 and CDR2 are MNHEY and SVGAGI. Trimming cost V 6 bases and J 4 bases, with 13 bases left between them. Unique molecular identifiers were carried by the TCR beta cDNA libraries. Some 500,000 cDNA molecules were recovered from an input of about 0.95 to 11 million T cells. TCRdb re-called the PCR reads with MiXCR, one entry per CDR3 protein. This sample carries some 690,000 distinct CDR3 sequences, approximately 60% of them seen once, and the ten largest clones take about 11%. This clonotype was recorded at least ten times. Antigen specificity is unknown.

This chain joins TRBV6-5 and TRBJ2-1; no reliable D call. The sequencing sample was made of blood. The clonotype originates from a girl aged 2 to 9 with multiple sclerosis. CDR3 in amino acids: CASSPGTAYNEQFF. The CDR3 DNA reads TGTGCCAGCAGCCCGGGCACAGCTTACAATGAGCAGTTCTTC.